A single sample is the source of the 22 T cell receptor beta chains below, sequenced in a study of molecular identifiers for immune sequencing clone quantification. TCRdb re-derived calls from the PCR reads in MiXCR, one entry per CDR3 protein. The profile shows more than 70,000 distinct CDR3 sequences, about 21% of them singletons. Sequenced sample: naive CD8+ T cells from blood, with Jurkat cell RNA spiked in. Sample subset: FACS-sorted CD8+CD4-CCR7+CD45RA+ naive T cells. All receptors come from a human donor in good health. Some libraries in this study had Jurkat cell RNA spiked in.

This clonotype was seen many times. This chain connects TRBV25-1 to TRBJ1-5; TRBD1 might be the D (5 bases). The V end lost 4 bases, the J end lost 3 bases, and 10 bases lay between the germline ends. Germline CDR1 reads MGHDK; CDR2 reads SYGVNS. CDR3 length: 14 residues. CDR3 residues: CASSGRQSNQPQHF. The CDR3 DNA sequence: TGTGCCAGCAGTGGGAGACAGTCCAATCAGCCCCAGCATTTT.

As regards this clonotype: Since no conserved phenylalanine or tryptophan closes the CDR3, a read error is the likely cause. The rearrangement uses TRBV25-1 and TRBJ1-6, with 7 bases aligning to TRBD1. Germline V gives CDR1 MGHDK, CDR2 SYGVNS. The V segment lost 4 bases and the J segment 10 bases; nucleotides outside the gene matches: 4. CDR3 length: 13 residues. The chain's CDR3 is CASSVGRGSPLHL. In nucleotides, the CDR3 is TGTGCCAGCAGTGTCGGCAGGGGGTCACCCCTCCACCTT.

This clonotype occurred many times. The J gene is TRBJ2-7, the V gene TRBV3-1; TRBD1 is a possible D gene (6 bases). The CDR3 runs 12 residues. Trimming took 3 bases from V and 3 from J, leaving 6 bases between them. The germline V gene has CDR1 LGHDT and CDR2 YNNKEL (reference sequence). The CDR3 region is CASSQDSYEQYF. The CDR3 coding sequence is TGTGCCAGCAGCCAGGACAGCTACGAGCAGTACTTC.

This clonotype has a count of ten or more. The chain uses TRBV9 and TRBJ2-6; the D is unclear. Germline loops: CDR1 SGDLS, CDR2 YYNGEE. The CDR3 sequence is 16 residues long. Trimming stripped 0 bases from V and 1 base from J, with 8 bases between. The CDR3, as DNA: TGTGCCAGCAGCGTAGCTCATATTTCTGGGGCCAACGTCCTGACTTTC. As protein: CASSVAHISGANVLTF.

There are many counts of this clonotype. The rearrangement links TRBV7-2 to TRBJ2-1; D call uncertain. The CDR3 extends over 14 amino acids. CDR1 is SGHTA, CDR2 FQGNSA, per germline. The ends were cut back, 0 bases at V and 9 bases at J, with 12 bases in the middle. CDR3 region: CASSLALGPIEQFF. The DNA for the CDR3 is TGTGCCAGCAGCTTAGCCCTAGGTCCGATTGAGCAGTTCTTC.

Points on this clonotype: One base away lies a much larger clone, so this may be a sequencing read error. The CDR3 end shows no conserved phenylalanine or tryptophan, and so a read error is likely. The chain uses TRBV24-1 and TRBJ2-5; TRBD1 is a possible D gene (5 bases). V lost 9 bases to trimming and J lost 5 bases, with 9 bases between them. This CDR3 spans 11 amino acids. Germline V gene sequence: CDR1 KGHDR, CDR2 SFDVKD. The CDR3 nucleotides are TGTGCCACCGGATGGGGCGAGACCCAGTACCTC. This gives the protein CATGWGETQYL.

This rearrangement joins TRBV5-1 to TRBJ2-1; TRBD1 aligns across 9 bases. Germline CDR1 reads SGHRS; CDR2 reads YFSETQ. The CDR3 extends over 14 amino acids. V shed 3 bases, J shed 4 bases, and the junction held 2 bases outside the gene matches. As DNA, the CDR3 is TGCGCCAGCAGCTGGGACAGGGCATACAATGAGCAGTTCTTC. Translation gives CASSWDRAYNEQFF.

Comments on this clonotype: It may be a read error: a sequence one base away is much more abundant. The gene calls are TRBV6-5 and TRBJ1-1; D gene uncertain. The CDR3 consists of 13 residues. The germline V gene has CDR1 MNHEY and CDR2 SVGAGI. The CDR3 here is CAGSRASNTEAFF. The CDR3, as DNA: TGTGCCGGCAGTCGCGCCTCGAACACTGAAGCTTTCTTT.

Ten or more counts support this clonotype. The V gene is TRBV7-9, the J gene TRBJ1-4; 7 bases agree with TRBD1. This CDR3 has 16 amino acids. The V gene end was trimmed by 0 bases and the J gene end by 2 bases; junction bases not matched to a gene: 3. Germline V gene data show CDR1 as SEHNR and CDR2 as FQNEAQ (reference sequence). CDR3 protein: CASSLAPTGTNEKLFF. The CDR3 DNA is TGTGCCAGCAGCTTAGCCCCGACAGGGACTAATGAAAAACTGTTTTTT.

This clonotype was seen more than once but under ten times. V gene TRBV13 combines with J gene TRBJ2-5; 9 bases line up with TRBD2. V lost 5 bases to trimming and J lost 5 bases; unmatched junction nucleotides: 15. The CDR3 covers 17 residues. Germline CDR1 PRHDT, CDR2 FYEKMQ (reference sequence). CDR3 sequence reads: CASSIRQLAGWGETQYF. The CDR3, as DNA: TGTGCCAGCAGCATAAGACAACTAGCGGGCTGGGGGGAGACCCAGTACTTC.

In the case of this clonotype: A much larger clone differs by one base, so this may be a read error. J is TRBJ1-1 and V is TRBV19; D not resolved. Germline lookup yields CDR1 LNHDA and CDR2 SQIVND (reference sequence). This CDR3 region has 13 residues. In DNA form, the CDR3 reads TGTGCCAGTAGTATCGGCACCTACACTGAACCTTTCTTT. This translates into CASSIGTYTEPFF.

The V call is TRBV14, the J call TRBJ2-4; the match to TRBD1 covers 8 bases. This CDR3 is 15 amino acids long. From germline, CDR1 is SGHDN and CDR2 FVKESK. Trimming removed 4 bases from V and 4 bases from J; junction bases left unmatched: 6. In DNA form, the CDR3 reads TGTGCCAGCAGCCTAATAGGACAGGGTAAAAACATTCAGTACTTC. Amino acids: CASSLIGQGKNIQYF.

The J gene is TRBJ1-5, the V gene TRBV24-1; tentatively, D is TRBD1 (6 bases). This CDR3 comprises 14 residues. V was clipped by 6 bases and J by 0 bases, with 8 bases between them. Germline values: CDR1 KGHDR, CDR2 SFDVKD. The CDR3 protein is CATSNRDSNQPQHF. CDR3 DNA sequence: TGTGCCACCAGTAACAGGGATAGCAATCAGCCCCAGCATTTT.

Only a few counts were recorded for this clonotype. The J gene is TRBJ2-1, the V gene TRBV27; the D gene is possibly TRBD1 (6 bases). This CDR3 has 15 residues. Deletions cut 5 bases from V and 3 bases from J, with 14 bases between. Germline V CDR1 and CDR2: MNHEY, SMNVEV (reference sequence). The CDR3 nucleotides are TGTGCCAGCAGTCCCACAGGGATCCTCTACAATGAGCAGTTCTTC. Translation gives CASSPTGILYNEQFF.

Turning to this clonotype: A read error is possible here, since a much larger clone lies one base away. The rearrangement joins TRBV7-9 to TRBJ2-2; no clear D gene. The CDR3 spans 13 residues. V dropped 10 bases and J dropped 1 base, with 10 bases sitting between them. Germline V gene data show CDR1 as SEHNR and CDR2 as FQNEAQ (reference sequence). The CDR3 DNA sequence: TGTGCCAACAGTCACCTGAACACCGGGGAGCTGTTTTTT. This encodes CANSHLNTGELFF.

This clonotype has more than one count but fewer than ten. This chain links TRBV29-1 with TRBJ1-2; 10 positions agree with TRBD1. Trimming took 4 bases from V and 2 from J; bases not matched to a gene: 10. The germline gives CDR1 SQVTM, CDR2 ANQGSEA. This CDR3 contains 16 residues. CDR3 region: CSVVLPGQGWNYGYTF. The CDR3 region has the DNA TGCAGCGTTGTTTTGCCGGGACAGGGGTGGAACTATGGCTACACCTTC. Full variable domain (missing parts from reference TRBV29-1 and TRBJ1-2): SAVISQKPSRDICQRGTSLTIQCQVDSQVTMMFWYRQQPGQSLTLIATANQGSEATYESGFVIDKFPISRPNLTFSTLTVSNMSPEDSSIYLCSVVLPGQGWNYGYTFGSGTRLTVV.

The sample holds many counts of this clonotype. This chain links TRBV4-1 with TRBJ1-1; the D is unclear. Trimming removed 0 bases at V and 7 bases at J, with 9 bases between. The CDR3 spans 13 residues. Germline CDR1 is MGHRA and CDR2 is YSYEKL. CDR3 sequence reads: CASSQEAGSEAFF. In DNA form, the CDR3 reads TGCGCCAGCAGCCAAGAAGCTGGCAGTGAAGCTTTCTTT.

About this clonotype: Just one base apart from a much larger clone, this may be a read error. The CDR3 reads CASSSPRDEQHF. DNA for the CDR3: TGTGCCAGCAGCTCACCCCGGGACGAGCAGCACTTC. The gene calls are TRBV7-9 and TRBJ2-7; either TRBD1 or TRBD2 may fit D (5 bases each). The CDR3 runs 12 residues. Germline CDR1 SEHNR, CDR2 FQNEAQ (reference sequence).

Concerning this clonotype: Germline and junction disagree at one end, which may indicate a read error. The genes are TRBV10-2 and TRBJ2-1; tentative D call: TRBD2 (5 bases). The CDR3 contains 13 residues. Germline V gives CDR1 WSHSY, CDR2 SAAADI. In DNA, the CDR3 is TGCGCCAGCAGTGAGTCCCGGACCGGGGAGCGGTTCTTC. This translates into CASSESRTGERFF.

This clonotype was recorded once. The chain combines TRBV29-1 with TRBJ1-2; possible D gene TRBD1, 6 bases. This CDR3 region has 16 residues. Between the trimmed V and J ends, which lost 5 bases and 0 bases, there was a span of 19 bases. Germline assignment: CDR1 SQVTM and CDR2 ANQGSEA. CDR3 loop: CSVLGGAGFTNYGYTF. CDR3 bases: TGCAGCGTTCTCGGGGGGGCAGGATTTACTAACTATGGCTACACCTTC.

This clonotype was detected many times. The chain combines TRBV27 with TRBJ2-1; 7 positions match TRBD2. The ends lost 2 bases at V and 2 bases at J; junction bases unmatched: 6. From germline, CDR1 is MNHEY and CDR2 SMNVEV (reference sequence). CDR3 size: 16 residues. This chain's CDR3 is CASSLTSEATYNEQFF. CDR3 DNA sequence: TGTGCCAGCAGTTTAACTAGCGAGGCCACCTACAATGAGCAGTTCTTC.

This clonotype occurred many times. This chain connects TRBV14 to TRBJ2-7; tentatively, D is TRBD2 (5 bases). The CDR3 length is 13 residues. V lost 6 bases and J lost 4, with 13 bases in between. Germline assignment: CDR1 SGHDN and CDR2 FVKESK. Here the CDR3 DNA reads TGTGCCAGCAGACGGACGGGGTTGTACGAGCAGTACTTC. Its translation: CASRRTGLYEQYF.